This TCR beta chain was profiled in a study of cytomegalovirus exposure and HLA in healthy donors. The study's findings and limits: Earlier analysis looked at TCR beta V segments, and most were productive about 90% or about 30% of the time. In a later analysis, TCR association rates varied by HLA locus: DRB1 most, HLA-C fewest.

This PCR relied on a set of 60 Vbeta primers and 13 Jbeta primers. Repertoires were generated with immunoSEQ multiplex PCR, while TCRdb's copy carries only in-frame clones and drops some. The top ten clones hold just over 8% of a sample with more than 100,000 clones, 75% to 90% of them seen once. V was cut by 3 bases and J by 5 bases, with 16 bases left in between. This CDR3 is 15 amino acids long. Germline V gene lookup returns CDR1 SGHVS and CDR2 FQNEAQ. This clone was seen once. Its antigen is not known. Source material: PBMCs. The chain employs TRBV7-8 and TRBJ2-5; TRBD2 might be the D (6 bases). The sequence came from a woman aged 50 to 60 in good health and CMV-seropositive. CDR3 bases: TGTGCCAGCAGCTTTCTCGGAGGGAGTCGGGAGACCCAGTACTTC. Translation: CASSFLGGSRETQYF.